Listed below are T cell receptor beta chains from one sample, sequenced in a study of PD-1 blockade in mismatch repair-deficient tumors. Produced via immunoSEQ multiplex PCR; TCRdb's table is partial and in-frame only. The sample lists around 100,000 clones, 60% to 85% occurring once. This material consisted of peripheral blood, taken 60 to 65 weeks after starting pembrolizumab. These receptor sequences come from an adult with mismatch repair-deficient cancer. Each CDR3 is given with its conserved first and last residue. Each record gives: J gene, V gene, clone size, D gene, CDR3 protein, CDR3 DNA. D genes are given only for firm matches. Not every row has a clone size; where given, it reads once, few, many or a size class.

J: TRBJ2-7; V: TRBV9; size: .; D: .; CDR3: CASSVAGYPTEQYF; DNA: TGTGCCAGCAGCGTAGCGGGCTACCCTACGGAGCAGTACTTC
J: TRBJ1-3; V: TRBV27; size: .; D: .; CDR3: CASSRKISGNTIYF; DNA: TGTGCCAGCAGCAGAAAGATCTCTGGAAACACCATATATTTT
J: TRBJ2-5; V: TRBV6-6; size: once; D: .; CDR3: CASVVGRETQYF; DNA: TGTGCCAGCGTGGTGGGTCGGGAGACCCAGTACTTC
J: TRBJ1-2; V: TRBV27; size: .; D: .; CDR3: CASSLSEHYGYTF; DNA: TGTGCCAGCAGTTTATCGGAACACTATGGCTACACCTTC
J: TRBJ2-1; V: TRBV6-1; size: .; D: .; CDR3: CASIEGRGVFF; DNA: TGTGCCAGCATAGAAGGGCGCGGGGTGTTCTTC
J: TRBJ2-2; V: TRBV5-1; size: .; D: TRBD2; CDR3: CASSLKAGGNTGELFF; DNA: TGCGCCAGCAGCTTAAAGGCGGGAGGGAACACCGGGGAGCTGTTTTTT
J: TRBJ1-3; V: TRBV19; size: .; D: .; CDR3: CASSMDELTIYF; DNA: TGTGCCAGTAGTATGGATGAGCTCACCATATATTTT
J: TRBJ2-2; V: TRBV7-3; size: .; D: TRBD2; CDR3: CASSLGLAGAVGELFF; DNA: TGTGCCAGCAGCCTAGGACTAGCGGGAGCTGTCGGGGAGCTGTTTTTT
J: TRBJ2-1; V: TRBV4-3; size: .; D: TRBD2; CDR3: CASSQGLTGLGVDEQFF; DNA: TGCGCCAGCAGCCAAGGGCTTACCGGACTAGGAGTAGATGAGCAGTTCTTC
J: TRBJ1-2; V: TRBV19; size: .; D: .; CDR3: CASSPGDTFVYGYTF; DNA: TGTGCCAGTAGTCCAGGGGACACTTTCGTCTATGGCTACACCTTC
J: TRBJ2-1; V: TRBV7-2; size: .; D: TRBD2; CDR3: CASSFATLAGVAEQFF; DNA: TGTGCCAGCAGCTTTGCCACCTTAGCGGGAGTGGCTGAGCAGTTCTTC
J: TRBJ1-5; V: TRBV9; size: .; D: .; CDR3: CASSVEGSSNQPQHF; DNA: TGTGCCAGCAGCGTAGAAGGGTCCAGCAATCAGCCCCAGCATTTT
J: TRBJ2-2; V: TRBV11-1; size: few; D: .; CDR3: CASSLVGGNTGELFF; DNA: TGTGCCAGCAGCTTAGTGGGGGGGAACACCGGGGAGCTGTTTTTT
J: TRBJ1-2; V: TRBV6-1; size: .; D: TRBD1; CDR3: CASRNTDRGVFF; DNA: TGTGCCAGCAGGAATACCGACAGGGGGGTCTTCTTC
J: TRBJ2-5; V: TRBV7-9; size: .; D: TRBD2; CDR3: CASSLDGLAGVETQYF; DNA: TGTGCCAGCAGCTTAGATGGCCTAGCGGGAGTTGAGACCCAGTACTTC
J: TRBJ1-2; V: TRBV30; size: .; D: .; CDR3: CAWSDGNYGYTF; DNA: TGTGCCTGGAGTGATGGGAACTATGGCTACACCTTC
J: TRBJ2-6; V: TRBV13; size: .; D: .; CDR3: CASSLLARPNVLTF; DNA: TGTGCCAGCAGCTTACTAGCGCGACCCAACGTCCTGACTTTC
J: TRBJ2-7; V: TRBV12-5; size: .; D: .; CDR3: CASGLVANGGIYEQYF; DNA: TGTGCTAGTGGTTTGGTGGCTAACGGGGGCATCTACGAGCAGTACTTC
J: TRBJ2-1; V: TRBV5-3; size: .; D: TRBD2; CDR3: CARSFLGLAGGPSEQFF; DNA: TGTGCCAGAAGCTTTTTGGGACTAGCGGGAGGGCCGTCTGAGCAGTTCTTC
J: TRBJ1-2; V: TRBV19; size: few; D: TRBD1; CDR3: CASSIAPWRDRGVSGYTF; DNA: TGTGCCAGTAGTATAGCCCCCTGGAGGGACAGGGGGGTATCTGGCTACACCTTC
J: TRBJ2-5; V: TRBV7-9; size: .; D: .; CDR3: CASSLKGRAETQYF; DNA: TGTGCCAGCAGCTTAAAAGGCAGGGCGGAGACCCAGTACTTC
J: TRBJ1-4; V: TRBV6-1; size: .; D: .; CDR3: CASSEVQQLLNEKLFF; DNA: TGTGCCAGCAGTGAAGTCCAACAGCTACTTAATGAAAAACTGTTTTTT
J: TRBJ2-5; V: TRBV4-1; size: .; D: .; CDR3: CASSQVTAQQETQYF; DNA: TGCGCCAGCAGCCAAGTAACAGCGCAACAAGAGACCCAGTACTTC
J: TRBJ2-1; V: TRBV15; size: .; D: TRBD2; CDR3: CATRVTGLAGDRSYNEQFF; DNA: TGTGCCACCAGGGTAACGGGACTAGCGGGAGACCGTTCCTACAATGAGCAGTTCTTC
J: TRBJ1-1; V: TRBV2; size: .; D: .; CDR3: CASSELRDAATGAFF; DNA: TGTGCCAGCAGTGAATTGAGGGACGCCGCCACGGGAGCTTTCTTT
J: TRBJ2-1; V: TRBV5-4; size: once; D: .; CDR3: CASSRDWTGYSYNEQFF; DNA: TGTGCCAGCAGCCGGGACTGGACCGGCTACTCCTACAATGAGCAGTTCTTC
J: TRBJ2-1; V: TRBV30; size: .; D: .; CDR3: CAWSSGTEQFF; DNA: TGTGCCTGGAGTAGTGGGACTGAGCAGTTCTTC
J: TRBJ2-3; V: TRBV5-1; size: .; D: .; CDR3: CASSLDGDSTDTQYF; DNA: TGCGCCAGCAGCTTGGACGGGGACAGCACAGATACGCAGTATTTT
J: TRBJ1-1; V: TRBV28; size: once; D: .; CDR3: CASSLWRGGHPNTEAFF; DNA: TGTGCCAGCAGTTTATGGAGAGGAGGACATCCGAACACTGAAGCTTTCTTT
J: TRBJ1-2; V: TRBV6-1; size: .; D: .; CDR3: CASNVSTGGNYGYTF; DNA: TGTGCCAGCAATGTCTCGACAGGAGGTAACTATGGCTACACCTTC